The T cell receptor beta chain described here comes from a study of cytomegalovirus exposure and HLA in healthy donors. In the case of this clone: The antigen is not known.

PCR used 60 Vbeta primers and 13 Jbeta primers. The method was immunoSEQ multiplex PCR; TCRdb's version includes in-frame clones alone and lacks a portion of them. The sample has about 160,000 clones; roughly 80% are singletons. General study findings and limits: Sequencing artifact likely explains a cluster of highly shared sequence variants. The authors listed around 150 TCR beta chains as cytomegalovirus-associated. It was reported that TCR beta sequences correctly inferred the HLA-A and HLA-B alleles for most subjects.

With 1 base clipped from V and 0 bases from J, the junction kept 4 bases outside the gene matches. Germline lookup yields CDR1 GTSNPN and CDR2 SVGIG (reference sequence). This CDR3 comprises 15 residues. This clonotype was sampled from a girl aged 2-10 years in good health and CMV-seropositive. What was sequenced was PBMCs. The J gene is TRBJ1-1, the V gene TRBV30; 8 bases line up with TRBD1. The CDR3 spells CAWSEWTGMNTEAFF. In nucleotides, the CDR3 is TGTGCCTGGAGTGAATGGACAGGGATGAACACTGAAGCTTTCTTT.